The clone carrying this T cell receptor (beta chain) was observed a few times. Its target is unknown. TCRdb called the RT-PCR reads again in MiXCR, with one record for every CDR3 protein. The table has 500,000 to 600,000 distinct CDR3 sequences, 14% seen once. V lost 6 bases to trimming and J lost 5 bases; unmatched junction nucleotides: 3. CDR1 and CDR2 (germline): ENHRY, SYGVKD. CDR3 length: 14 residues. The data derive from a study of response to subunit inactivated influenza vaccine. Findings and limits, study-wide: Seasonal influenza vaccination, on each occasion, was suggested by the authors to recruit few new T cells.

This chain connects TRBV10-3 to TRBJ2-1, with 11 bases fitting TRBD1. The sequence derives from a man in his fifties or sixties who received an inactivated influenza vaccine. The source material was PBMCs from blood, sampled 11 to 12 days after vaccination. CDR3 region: CAIRGDRGNNEQFF. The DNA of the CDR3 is TGTGCCATCAGGGGGGACAGGGGGAACAATGAGCAGTTCTTC.